The T cell receptor (beta chain) described here comes from a study of T cells after yellow fever vaccination. Germline CDR1 and CDR2: KGHSH and LQKENI. The CDR3 has 15 residues. TCRdb recomputed calls from the 5' RACE reads with MiXCR, one row per CDR3 protein. The table lists approximately 340,000 distinct CDR3 sequences, 8% to 10% of them singletons. Comment on this clonotype: The CDR3 carries no conserved terminal phenylalanine or tryptophan, so it likely arises from a read error.

The starting material was PBMCs, obtained on the day of the first yellow fever vaccination. The rearrangement uses TRBV18 and TRBJ2-5; tentatively, D is TRBD1 (6 bases). This clonotype was sampled from a man aged 18-30 years who received the YFV17D yellow fever vaccine. CDR3 sequence: CASSRGQRYQETQYC. CDR3 sequence (DNA): TGTGCAAGCTCACGAGGACAGAGGTACCAAGAGACCCAGTACTGC.